Described below is a single T cell receptor (beta chain) sequence and its context. Germline lookup yields CDR1 MGHRA and CDR2 YSYEKL. This CDR3 contains 16 residues. The ends were cut back, 4 bases at V and 3 bases at J, with 16 bases in the middle. The sample is drawn from a study of blood T cell repertoires in COVID-19. Study summary: Samples taken during acute and convalescent COVID-19 were collected in the United States, Italy and Spain. Sources were T cells, B-cell-depleted T cells, or PBMCs; the material itself was cDNA or gDNA.

Methods used by the authors: Scientists estimated how many nucleated cells there were by amplifying reference gene primers. Repertoires were generated with immunoSEQ multiplex PCR, while TCRdb's copy carries only in-frame clones and drops some. V and J calls and clone size are those listed in that table; D and trimming were worked out from the DNA. This sample has 55,000 to 60,000 clones; 85% to 90% occur once, and the top ten carry 4.7%. The sequenced sample was peripheral blood. V gene TRBV4-1 combines with J gene TRBJ1-3, with a possible D match to TRBD1 (5 bases). The source of this sequence is a man between 40 and 49 years old with active COVID-19. The DNA of the CDR3 is TGCGCCAGCAGCCGAGACGGGGGAGGCCTTGGAAACACCATATATTTT. Protein sequence: CASSRDGGGLGNTIYF.